This is a list of T cell receptor beta chains from one sample in a study of blood T cell repertoires in COVID-19. TCRdb keeps only in-frame clones here, not all; method: immunoSEQ multiplex PCR. The repertoire consists of 250,000 or so clones, with approximately 90% occurring once and the leading ten covering just over 0.85%. The sample consisted of PBMCs or T cells enriched from blood (not recorded which). The receptors stem from a man between 45 and 60 years old who had been exposed to COVID-19. CDR3s include the opening cysteine and the closing phenylalanine or tryptophan. Each record gives: V gene, CDR3 protein.

V gene: TRBV5-4
CDR3 protein: CASSKAPGTSGGRYEQYF

V gene: TRBV29-1
CDR3 protein: CSVPKDRVNINEQFF

V gene: TRBV5-1
CDR3 protein: CASSFFGINYNEQFF

V gene: TRBV9
CDR3 protein: CASSVANTEAFF

V gene: TRBV5-1
CDR3 protein: CASSTGQFYEQYF

V gene: TRBV9
CDR3 protein: CASSVAGGGGSPLHF

V gene: TRBV30
CDR3 protein: CAWSVGSGQYAFF

V gene: TRBV11-2
CDR3 protein: CASSLEGRQGPFF

V gene: TRBV11-2
CDR3 protein: CASSLGRGYQPQHF

V gene: TRBV18
CDR3 protein: CASSPRLAGGRDTQYF

V gene: TRBV19
CDR3 protein: CASSIRRDRTDQPQHF

V gene: TRBV4-1
CDR3 protein: CATSRGPRSYEQYF

V gene: TRBV30
CDR3 protein: CAWSAGQGSSPLHF

V gene: TRBV5-1
CDR3 protein: CASSLVGTFYNEQFF

V gene: TRBV19
CDR3 protein: CASSRSGGDAIYSGYTF

V gene: TRBV30
CDR3 protein: CAWSASGKVGETQYF

V gene: TRBV5-1
CDR3 protein: CASSSAGLLNNEQFF

V gene: TRBV5-5
CDR3 protein: CASSLKQGATNEKLFF